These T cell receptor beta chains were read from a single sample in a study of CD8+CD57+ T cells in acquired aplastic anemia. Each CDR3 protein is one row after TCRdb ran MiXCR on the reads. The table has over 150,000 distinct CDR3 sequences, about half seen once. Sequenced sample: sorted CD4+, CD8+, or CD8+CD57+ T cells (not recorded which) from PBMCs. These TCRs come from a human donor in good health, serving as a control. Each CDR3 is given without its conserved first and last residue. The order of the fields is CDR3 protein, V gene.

CDR3: ASSYGGGQPQH; V: TRBV6-2/TRBV6-3
CDR3: SAVEVGTGDTEAF; V: TRBV29-1
CDR3: AISLGQALYGYT; V: TRBV10-3
CDR3: ATSDPGQPLGQPQH; V: TRBV24-1
CDR3: ASSTSGGAQY; V: TRBV7-2
CDR3: ASSLGASLSTDTQY; V: TRBV7-2
CDR3: SARDRNTYNEQY; V: TRBV20-1
CDR3: ASSESGEGAYTEAF; V: TRBV25-1
CDR3: ASSPPARGGTEAF; V: TRBV18
CDR3: ASKGLDGYT; V: TRBV3-1
CDR3: ASNAGTGEAFEAF; V: TRBV10-2
CDR3: ASSTRGLSYEQY; V: TRBV19
CDR3: ATSRGIGPGYEQY; V: TRBV15
CDR3: ASSPEVPFTDTQY; V: TRBV19
CDR3: ASSLSFTGELF; V: TRBV11-2
CDR3: SVAPGWGMNTEAF; V: TRBV29-1
CDR3: ASSQRDWETQY; V: TRBV14
CDR3: ASRDGELF; V: TRBV5-1
CDR3: ASSLSHEQY; V: TRBV7-8
CDR3: ASNSKGTASYNEQF; V: TRBV19
CDR3: SARDTARQGPYEQY; V: TRBV20-1
CDR3: ASSTPGTGYGYT; V: TRBV19
CDR3: ASSWGGQGNYGYT; V: TRBV5-1
CDR3: ASSIRGQNTEAF; V: TRBV5-1
CDR3: ASSIAGTRPPATNEKLF; V: TRBV28
CDR3: ASSLGLGTRY; V: TRBV7-6
CDR3: ASSSANVRDGYTEAF; V: TRBV5-1
CDR3: ASSEGTGREAF; V: TRBV10-1
CDR3: SARDLPTDTQY; V: TRBV20-1
CDR3: SARLEGANTIY; V: TRBV20-1
CDR3: ASSLSRDTEAF; V: TRBV7-9
CDR3: ASSVSSDTEAF; V: TRBV2
CDR3: AISEQGRINSPLH; V: TRBV10-3
CDR3: SANGRGNSYEQY; V: TRBV20-1
CDR3: ASSLAGLNTGELF; V: TRBV9
CDR3: ASSLEWDTQY; V: TRBV7-9
CDR3: ASGLVLWAPATNEKLF; V: TRBV12-5
CDR3: ASSYSKVRGAHTQY; V: TRBV6-2/TRBV6-3
CDR3: SVEGREETQY; V: TRBV29-1
CDR3: ASSMQY; V: TRBV19
CDR3: ASSSPSGLAGGGRS; V: TRBV11-1
CDR3: SAIGGQGAFWSNQPQH; V: TRBV20-1
CDR3: ASNLDRVSNQPQH; V: TRBV6-1
CDR3: SARDRGYEQH; V: TRBV29-1
CDR3: ASSRQGGDGYT; V: TRBV7-3
CDR3: SANSQETQY; V: TRBV20-1
CDR3: ASSESLDGYT; V: TRBV2
CDR3: ATSRDGGTEAF; V: TRBV15
CDR3: ASSIHGTGGEQY; V: TRBV25-1
CDR3: ASILGGEELDGYT; V: TRBV10-1
CDR3: ASSFVATPDSPLH; V: TRBV5-1